This entry is about one T cell receptor (beta chain). This specimen comes from a study of blood T cell repertoires in COVID-19. For the study at large: Italy, Spain and the United States were the sources of the convalescent and acute COVID-19 samples. Sources were T cells, B-cell-depleted T cells, or PBMCs; the material itself was cDNA or gDNA.

Germline CDR1 is KGHDR and CDR2 is SFDVKD. Germline trimming cut 3 bases from V and 3 bases from J; bases unmatched to any gene: 4. This CDR3 spans 15 amino acids. Using immunoSEQ multiplex PCR, the repertoire was profiled, and TCRdb retains in-frame clones only, with some absent. The table includes some 300,000 clones, more than 70% detected once. The TCR originated in a woman aged 25 to 39 who had recovered from COVID-19. The chain links TRBV24-1 to TRBJ1-2; 9 nucleotides line up with TRBD1. The sample consisted of peripheral blood. The CDR3 nucleotides are TGTGCCACCAGTGATCCTCGGACAGGGGACTATGGCTACACCTTC. This encodes CATSDPRTGDYGYTF.